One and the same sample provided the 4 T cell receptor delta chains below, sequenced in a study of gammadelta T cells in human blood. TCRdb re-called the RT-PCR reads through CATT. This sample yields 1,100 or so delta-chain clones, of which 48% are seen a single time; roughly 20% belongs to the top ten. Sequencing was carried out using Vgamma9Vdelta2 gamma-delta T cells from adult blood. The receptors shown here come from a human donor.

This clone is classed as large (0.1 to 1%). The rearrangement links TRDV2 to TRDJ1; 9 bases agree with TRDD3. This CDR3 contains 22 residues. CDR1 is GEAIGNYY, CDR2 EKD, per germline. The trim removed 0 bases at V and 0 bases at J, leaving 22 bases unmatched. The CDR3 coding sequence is TGTGCCTGTGACACCGTAGACTGGGGGACCCCCCATAACAGAGGGTACACCGATAAACTCATCTTT. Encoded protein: CACDTVDWGTPHNRGYTDKLIF.

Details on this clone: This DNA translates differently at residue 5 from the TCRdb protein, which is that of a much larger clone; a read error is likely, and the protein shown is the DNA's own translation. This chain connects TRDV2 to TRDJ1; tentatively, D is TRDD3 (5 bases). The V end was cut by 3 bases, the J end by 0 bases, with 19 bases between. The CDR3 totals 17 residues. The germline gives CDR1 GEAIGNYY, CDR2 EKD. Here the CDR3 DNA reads TGTGCCTGTGACGCCATCAGTAGGGGAGAGTACACCGATAAACTCATCTTT. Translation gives CACDAISRGEYTDKLIF.

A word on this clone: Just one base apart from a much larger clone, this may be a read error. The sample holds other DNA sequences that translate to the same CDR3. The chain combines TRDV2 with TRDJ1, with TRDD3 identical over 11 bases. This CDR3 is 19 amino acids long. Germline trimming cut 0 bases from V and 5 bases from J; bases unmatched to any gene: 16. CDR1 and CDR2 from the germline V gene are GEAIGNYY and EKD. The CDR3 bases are TGTGCCTGTGACACCGTAGGACTGGGGGATATTCCCCCCACAGATAAACTCATCTTT. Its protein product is CACDTVGLGDIPPTDKLIF.

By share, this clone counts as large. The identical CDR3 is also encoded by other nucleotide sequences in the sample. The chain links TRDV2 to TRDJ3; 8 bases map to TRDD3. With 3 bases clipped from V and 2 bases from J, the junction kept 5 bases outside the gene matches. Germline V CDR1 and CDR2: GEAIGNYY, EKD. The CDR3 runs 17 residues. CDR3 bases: TGTGCCTGTGACCCCCCTGGGGGAACCTGGGACACCCGACAGATGTTTTTC. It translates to CACDPPGGTWDTRQMFF.